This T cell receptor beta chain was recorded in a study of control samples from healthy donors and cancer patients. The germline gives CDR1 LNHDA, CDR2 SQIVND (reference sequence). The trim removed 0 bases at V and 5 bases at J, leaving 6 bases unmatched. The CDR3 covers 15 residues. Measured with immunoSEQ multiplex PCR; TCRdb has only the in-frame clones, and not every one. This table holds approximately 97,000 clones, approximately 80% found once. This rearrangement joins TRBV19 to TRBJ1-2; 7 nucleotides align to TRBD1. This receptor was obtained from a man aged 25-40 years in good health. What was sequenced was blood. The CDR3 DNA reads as TGTGCCAGTAGTATAGATTCTGACAGGGCGTATGGCTACACCTTC. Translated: CASSIDSDRAYGYTF.